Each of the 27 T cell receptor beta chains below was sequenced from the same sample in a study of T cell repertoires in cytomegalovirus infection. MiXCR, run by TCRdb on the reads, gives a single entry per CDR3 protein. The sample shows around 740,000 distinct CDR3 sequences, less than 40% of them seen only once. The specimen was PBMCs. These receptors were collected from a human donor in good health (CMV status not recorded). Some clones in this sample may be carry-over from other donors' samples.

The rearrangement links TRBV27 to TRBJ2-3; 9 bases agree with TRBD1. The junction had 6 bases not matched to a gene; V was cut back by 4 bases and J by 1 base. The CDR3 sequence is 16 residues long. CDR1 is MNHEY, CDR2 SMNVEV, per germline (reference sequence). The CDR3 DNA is TGTGCCAGCAGTTCAACAGGGGGCGGAGGCACAGATACGCAGTATTTT. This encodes CASSSTGGGGTDTQYF.

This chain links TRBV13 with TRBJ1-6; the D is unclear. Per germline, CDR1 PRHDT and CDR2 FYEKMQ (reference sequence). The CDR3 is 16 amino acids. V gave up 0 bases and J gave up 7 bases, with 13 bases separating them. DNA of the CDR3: TGTGCCAGCAGCTTAGGAGGCTCAGGAAACAATTCACCCCTCCACTTT. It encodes CASSLGGSGNNSPLHF.

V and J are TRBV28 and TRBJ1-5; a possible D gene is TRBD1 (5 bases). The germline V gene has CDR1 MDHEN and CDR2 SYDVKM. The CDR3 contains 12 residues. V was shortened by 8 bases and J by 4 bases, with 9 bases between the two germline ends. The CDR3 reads CASLQANQPQHF. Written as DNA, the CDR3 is TGTGCCAGCCTACAGGCGAATCAGCCCCAGCATTTT. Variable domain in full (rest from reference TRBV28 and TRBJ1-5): DVKVTQSSRYLVKRTGEKVFLECVQDMDHENMFWYRQDPGLGLRLIYFSYDVKMKEKGDIPEGYSVSREKKERFSLILESASTNQTSMYLCASLQANQPQHFGDGTRLSIL.

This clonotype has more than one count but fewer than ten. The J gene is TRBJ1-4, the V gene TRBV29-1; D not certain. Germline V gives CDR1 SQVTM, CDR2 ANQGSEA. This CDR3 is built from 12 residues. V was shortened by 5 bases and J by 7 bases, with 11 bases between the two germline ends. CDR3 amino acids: CSVKSGGEKLFF. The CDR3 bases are TGCAGCGTTAAGAGTGGCGGTGAAAAACTGTTTTTT. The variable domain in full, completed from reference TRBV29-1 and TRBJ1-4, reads SAVISQKPSRDICQRGTSLTIQCQVDSQVTMMFWYRQQPGQSLTLIATANQGSEATYESGFVIDKFPISRPNLTFSTLTVSNMSPEDSSIYLCSVKSGGEKLFFGSGTQLSVL.

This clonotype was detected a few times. The CDR3: CASRPGTGANSPLHF. CDR3 bases: TGTGCCAGTAGGCCCGGGACAGGGGCTAATTCACCCCTCCACTTT. This rearrangement joins TRBV19 to TRBJ1-6; 10 nucleotides match TRBD1. CDR3 size: 15 residues. V lost 6 bases and J lost 6; bases outside the gene matches: 5. Germline CDR1 LNHDA, CDR2 SQIVND (reference sequence).

CDR3 amino acids: CAITLGYYNEQFF. Written as DNA, the CDR3 is TGTGCCATCACCCTGGGGTATTACAATGAGCAGTTCTTC. The chain uses TRBV7-3 and TRBJ2-1; D unresolved. From germline, CDR1 is SGHTA and CDR2 FQGTGA. The CDR3 loop spans 13 amino acids. V was cut by 10 bases and J by 4 bases, with 14 bases left in between.

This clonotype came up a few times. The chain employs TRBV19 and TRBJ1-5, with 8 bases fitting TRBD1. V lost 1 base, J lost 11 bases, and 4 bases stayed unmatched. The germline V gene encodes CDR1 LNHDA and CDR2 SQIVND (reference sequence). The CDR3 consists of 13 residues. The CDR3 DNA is TGTGCCAGTAGTATAGCTGGACAGGGTGCCCAGCATTTT. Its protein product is CASSIAGQGAQHF.

CDR3 coding DNA: TGTGCCAGCAGTGGGGGCTACACTGAAAAACTGTTTTTT. This encodes CASSGGYTEKLFF. The chain carries TRBV6-6 and TRBJ1-4, with D possibly TRBD1 on 6 matching bases. Germline V CDR1 and CDR2: MNHNY, SVGAGI (reference sequence). V was trimmed by 5 bases and J by 7 bases, leaving 11 bases between them. CDR3 length: 13 residues.

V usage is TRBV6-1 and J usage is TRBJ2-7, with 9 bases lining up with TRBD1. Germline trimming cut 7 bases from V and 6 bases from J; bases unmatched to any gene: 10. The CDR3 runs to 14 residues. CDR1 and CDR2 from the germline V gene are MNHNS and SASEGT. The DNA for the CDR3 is TGTGCCAGCACCCAGCCGGGACAGGGAACCGAGCAGTACTTC. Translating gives CASTQPGQGTEQYF.

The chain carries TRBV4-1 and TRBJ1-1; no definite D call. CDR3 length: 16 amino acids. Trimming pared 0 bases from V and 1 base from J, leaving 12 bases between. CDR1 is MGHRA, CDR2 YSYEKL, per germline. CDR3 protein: CASSQDVRVWNTEAFF. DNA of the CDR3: TGCGCCAGCAGCCAAGATGTGAGGGTTTGGAACACTGAAGCTTTCTTT.

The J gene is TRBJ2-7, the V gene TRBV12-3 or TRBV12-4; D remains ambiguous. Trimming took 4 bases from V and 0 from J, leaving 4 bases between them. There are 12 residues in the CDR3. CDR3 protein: CASSWTSYEQYF. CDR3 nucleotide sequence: TGTGCCAGCAGTTGGACCTCCTACGAGCAGTACTTC.

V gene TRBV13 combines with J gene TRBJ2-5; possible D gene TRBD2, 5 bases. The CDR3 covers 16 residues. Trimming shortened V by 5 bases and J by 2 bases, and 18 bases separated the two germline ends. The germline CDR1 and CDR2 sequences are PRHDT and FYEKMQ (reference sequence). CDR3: CASSPPPPLAQETQYF. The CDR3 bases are TGTGCCAGCAGCCCACCCCCCCCTCTAGCACAAGAGACCCAGTACTTC.

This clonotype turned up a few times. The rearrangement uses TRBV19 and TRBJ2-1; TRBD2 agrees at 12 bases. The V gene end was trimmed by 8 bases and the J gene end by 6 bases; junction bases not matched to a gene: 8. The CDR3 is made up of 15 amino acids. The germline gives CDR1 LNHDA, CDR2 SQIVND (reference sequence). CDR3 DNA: TGTGCCAGTGCAACTAGCGGGGGGTCCCTCAATGAGCAGTTCTTC. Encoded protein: CASATSGGSLNEQFF.

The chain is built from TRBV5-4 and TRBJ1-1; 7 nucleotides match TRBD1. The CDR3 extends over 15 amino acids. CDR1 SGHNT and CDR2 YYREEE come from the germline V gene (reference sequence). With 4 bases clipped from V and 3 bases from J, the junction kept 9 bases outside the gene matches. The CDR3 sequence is CASSAGTALYTEAFF. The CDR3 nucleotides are TGTGCCAGCAGCGCCGGGACAGCCCTTTACACTGAAGCTTTCTTT.

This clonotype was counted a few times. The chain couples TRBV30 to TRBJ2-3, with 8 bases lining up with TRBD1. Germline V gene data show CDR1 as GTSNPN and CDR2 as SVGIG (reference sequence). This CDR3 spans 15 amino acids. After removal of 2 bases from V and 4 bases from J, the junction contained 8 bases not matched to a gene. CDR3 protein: CAWSPTGGIADTQYF. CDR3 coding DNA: TGTGCCTGGAGTCCAACAGGGGGTATCGCAGATACGCAGTATTTT.

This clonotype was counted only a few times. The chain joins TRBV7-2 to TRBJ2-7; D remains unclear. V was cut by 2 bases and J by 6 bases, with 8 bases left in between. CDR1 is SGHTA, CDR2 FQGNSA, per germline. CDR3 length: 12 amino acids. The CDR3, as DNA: TGTGCCAGCAGCTTAAACGTCGGCGAGCAGTACTTC. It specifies CASSLNVGEQYF.

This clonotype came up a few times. The CDR3: CASSPGQGTPYQETQYF. The CDR3 DNA follows: TGTGCCAGCAGCCCTGGACAGGGGACTCCTTACCAAGAGACCCAGTACTTC. The chain combines TRBV7-6 with TRBJ2-5; TRBD1 aligns across 9 bases. After removal of 5 bases from V and 0 bases from J, the junction contained 10 bases not matched to a gene. Germline CDR1 and CDR2: SGHVS and FNYEAQ. The CDR3 spans 17 residues.

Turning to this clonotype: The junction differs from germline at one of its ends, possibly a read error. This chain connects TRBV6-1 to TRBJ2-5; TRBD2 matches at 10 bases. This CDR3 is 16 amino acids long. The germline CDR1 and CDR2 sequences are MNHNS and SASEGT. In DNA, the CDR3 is TGTGCCCGCAGTTCCCCTAGCGGGGGTGCCGGAGAGACCCAGTACTTC. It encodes CARSSPSGGAGETQYF.

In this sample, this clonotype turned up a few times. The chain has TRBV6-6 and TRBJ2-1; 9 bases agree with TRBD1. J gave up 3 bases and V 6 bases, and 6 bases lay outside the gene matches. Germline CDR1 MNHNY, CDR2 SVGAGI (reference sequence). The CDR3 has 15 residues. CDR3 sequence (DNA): TGTGCCAGCAGCTGGGGACAGGGACTCTACAATGAGCAGTTCTTC. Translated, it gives CASSWGQGLYNEQFF.

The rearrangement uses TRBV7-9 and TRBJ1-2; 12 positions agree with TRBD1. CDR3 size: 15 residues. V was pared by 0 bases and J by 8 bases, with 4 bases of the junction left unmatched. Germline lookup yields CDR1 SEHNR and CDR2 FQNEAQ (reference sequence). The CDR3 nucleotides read TGTGCCAGCAGCTTAGCTTCCGGGACAGGGGGCGGCTACACCTTC. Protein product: CASSLASGTGGGYTF.

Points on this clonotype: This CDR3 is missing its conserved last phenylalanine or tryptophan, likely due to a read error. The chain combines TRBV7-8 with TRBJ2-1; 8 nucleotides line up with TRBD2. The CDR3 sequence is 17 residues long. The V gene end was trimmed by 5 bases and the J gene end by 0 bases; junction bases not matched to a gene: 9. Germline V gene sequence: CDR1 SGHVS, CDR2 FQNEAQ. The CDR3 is CASSVSTSGSSYNEQFI. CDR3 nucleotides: TGTGCCAGCAGCGTTTCCACCAGCGGGAGCTCCTACAATGAGCAGTTCATC.

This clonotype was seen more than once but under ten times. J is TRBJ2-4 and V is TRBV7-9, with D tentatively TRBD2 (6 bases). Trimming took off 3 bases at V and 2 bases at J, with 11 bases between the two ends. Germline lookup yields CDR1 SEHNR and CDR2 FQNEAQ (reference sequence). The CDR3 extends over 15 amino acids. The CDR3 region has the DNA TGTGCCAGCAGCTTTCGGGGGACTCCCAAAAACATTCAGTACTTC. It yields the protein CASSFRGTPKNIQYF.

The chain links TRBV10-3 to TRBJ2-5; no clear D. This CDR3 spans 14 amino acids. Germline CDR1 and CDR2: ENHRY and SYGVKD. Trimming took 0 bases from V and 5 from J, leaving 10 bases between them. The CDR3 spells CAISESVAWETQYF. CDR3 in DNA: TGTGCCATCAGTGAGTCGGTAGCCTGGGAGACCCAGTACTTC.

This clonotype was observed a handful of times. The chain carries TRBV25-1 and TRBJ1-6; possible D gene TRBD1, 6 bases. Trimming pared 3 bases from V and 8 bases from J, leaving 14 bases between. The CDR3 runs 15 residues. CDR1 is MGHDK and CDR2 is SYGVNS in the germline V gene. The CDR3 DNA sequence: TGTGCCAGCAGTGAGGGGGGCAGGAGTTATTCACCCCTCCACTTT. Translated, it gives CASSEGGRSYSPLHF.

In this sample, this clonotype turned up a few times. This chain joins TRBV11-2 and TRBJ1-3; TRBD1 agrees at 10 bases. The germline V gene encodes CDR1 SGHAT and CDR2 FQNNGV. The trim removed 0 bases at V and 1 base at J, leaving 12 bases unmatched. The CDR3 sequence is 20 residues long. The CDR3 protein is CASSLEGRGQGRPSGNTIYF. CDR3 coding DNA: TGTGCCAGCAGCTTAGAGGGACGGGGACAGGGGCGTCCGTCTGGAAACACCATATATTTT.

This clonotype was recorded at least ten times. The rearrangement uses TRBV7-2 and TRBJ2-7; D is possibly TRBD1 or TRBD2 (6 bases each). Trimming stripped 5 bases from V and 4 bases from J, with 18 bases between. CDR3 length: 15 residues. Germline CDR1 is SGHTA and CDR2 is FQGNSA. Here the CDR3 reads CASSPGYRGVYEQYF. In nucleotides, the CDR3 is TGTGCCAGCAGCCCCGGGTATAGGGGGGTTTACGAGCAGTACTTC.

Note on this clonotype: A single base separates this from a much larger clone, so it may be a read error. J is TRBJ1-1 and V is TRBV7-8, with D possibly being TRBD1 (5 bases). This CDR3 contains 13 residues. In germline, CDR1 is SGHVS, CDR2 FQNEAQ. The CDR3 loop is CASSTDTNTDAFF. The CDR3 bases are TGTGCCAGCAGCACGGACACGAACACTGATGCTTTCTTT.